This entry concerns a single TCR beta chain. Some clones are missing from TCRdb's copy, which holds only in-frame ones; the method was immunoSEQ multiplex PCR. The repertoire holds about 130,000 clones, with 70% to 90% as singletons. The data were taken from a study of control samples from healthy donors and cancer patients. In germline, CDR1 is SGHRS, CDR2 YFSETQ. The CDR3 extends over 15 amino acids. Deletions cut 6 bases from V and 8 bases from J, with 23 bases between. The TCR sequence derives from a man between 50 and 59 years old in good health. J is TRBJ1-2 and V is TRBV5-1, with a weak D call TRBD1 (6 bases). The sequenced sample consisted of blood. The CDR3 here is CASNKGTSQTTGYTF. The CDR3 nucleotides are TGCGCCAGCAATAAAGGGACATCCCAAACCACCGGCTACACCTTC. Together with reference TRBV5-1 and TRBJ1-2, the CDR3 gives the full variable domain: KAGVTQTPRYLIKTRGQQVTLSCSPISGHRSVSWYQQTPGQGLQFLFEYFSETQRNKGNFPGRFSGRQFSNSRSEMNVSTLELGDSALYLCASNKGTSQTTGYTFGSGTRLTVV.